This entry lists 30 T cell receptor beta chains sequenced from one sample in a study of CD8+CD57+ T cells in acquired aplastic anemia. Those patients picked for sequencing had displayed CD8+CD57+ cell expansion on flow cytometry. The template used for profiling TCR beta VDJ and CDR3 was genomic DNA. Via MiXCR, TCRdb re-called the reads, giving one row per CDR3 protein. The table lists about 180,000 distinct CDR3 sequences, about three fifths of them singletons. The sequencing sample was made of sorted CD4+, CD8+, or CD8+CD57+ T cells (not recorded which) from PBMCs. These receptors came from a human donor with aplastic anemia.

The chain employs TRBV4-1 and TRBJ1-1; D may be TRBD1 (5 bases). The germline CDR1 and CDR2 sequences are MGHRA and YSYEKL. The CDR3 length is 14 residues. V gave up 3 bases and J gave up 6 bases, with 14 bases separating them. CDR3 sequence (DNA): TGCGCCAGCAGCCAGGGGACCAGGGTCGCTGAAGCTTTCTTT. Its translation: CASSQGTRVAEAFF.

This clonotype was counted ten times or more. The chain recombines TRBV12-3 or TRBV12-4 with TRBJ1-1; 9 bases fit TRBD1. The V and J ends lost 5 bases and 6 bases, in that order; junction bases with no gene match: 7. The CDR3 length is 14 residues. For the CDR3, the DNA is TGTGCCAGCAGTATAACGACAGGGGGTTCTGAAGCTTTCTTT. Amino acids: CASSITTGGSEAFF.

V and J are TRBV7-2 and TRBJ2-3; 7 bases map to TRBD1. J gave up 6 bases and V 5 bases, and 8 bases lay outside the gene matches. The CDR3 is 14 amino acids. Germline V gives CDR1 SGHTA, CDR2 FQGNSA. Here the CDR3 reads CASSRQGTGDTQYF. In DNA, the CDR3 is TGTGCCAGCAGCCGACAGGGAACGGGGGATACGCAGTATTTT.

V and J are TRBV24-1 and TRBJ1-5; TRBD1 is a possible D gene (6 bases). Germline V gene lookup returns CDR1 KGHDR and CDR2 SFDVKD. Trimming stripped 4 bases from V and 0 bases from J, with 15 bases between. The CDR3 extends over 17 amino acids. CDR3 residues: CATSEARGTYSNQPQHF. Written as DNA, the CDR3 is TGTGCCACCAGTGAGGCGAGGGGGACTTATAGCAATCAGCCCCAGCATTTT.

This chain links TRBV4-1 with TRBJ2-7; 10 bases are a match to TRBD2. J gave up 5 bases and V 4 bases, and 8 bases lay outside the gene matches. Germline loops: CDR1 MGHRA, CDR2 YSYEKL. The CDR3 is 15 amino acids. This CDR3 is CASSLGPSGGDEQYF. The CDR3 DNA follows: TGCGCCAGCAGCCTCGGCCCTAGCGGGGGAGACGAGCAGTACTTC.

J is TRBJ1-1 and V is TRBV6-1; 7 nucleotides agree with TRBD1. Germline loops: CDR1 MNHNS, CDR2 SASEGT. The CDR3 extends over 14 amino acids. The J segment lost 0 bases and the V segment lost 5 bases, leaving 3 bases of the junction unmatched. The CDR3 DNA follows: TGTGCCAGCAGTTCCGACAGGGTGAACACTGAAGCTTTCTTT. This encodes CASSSDRVNTEAFF.

The chain recombines TRBV4-1 with TRBJ2-5; 15 bases line up with TRBD2. V trimming: 3 bases; J trimming: 3 bases; junction bases outside the gene matches: 2. This CDR3 comprises 16 residues. Germline assignment: CDR1 MGHRA and CDR2 YSYEKL. CDR3 bases: TGCGCCAGCAGCCACGGGACTAGCGGGGGGAAAGAGACCCAGTACTTC. Translating it yields CASSHGTSGGKETQYF.

The rearrangement links TRBV7-2 to TRBJ1-2; D gene ambiguous. The CDR3 extends over 15 amino acids. The germline gives CDR1 SGHTA, CDR2 FQGNSA. The V and J ends lost 1 base and 2 bases respectively, with 11 bases between them. DNA for the CDR3: TGTGCCAGCAGCTTAGGTCCGACCCCCAACTATGGCTACACCTTC. Its protein is CASSLGPTPNYGYTF.

As concerns this clonotype: This may come from a read error, since a much larger clone is one base off. The V and J genes are TRBV10-3 and TRBJ1-2; no clear D gene. Deletions cut 11 bases from V and 6 bases from J, with 19 bases between. The CDR3 sequence is 13 residues long. Germline V gives CDR1 ENHRY, CDR2 SYGVKD. DNA of the CDR3: TGTGCCGGCAGTGAAGCGGCAGTAAATGGCTACACCTTC. As protein: CAGSEAAVNGYTF.

This clonotype was counted a few times. The chain couples TRBV27 to TRBJ2-1; the match to TRBD1 covers 8 bases. V dropped 8 bases and J dropped 7; count of bases not matched to a gene: 7. Germline V gene data show CDR1 as MNHEY and CDR2 as SMNVEV (reference sequence). The CDR3 is 13 amino acids. DNA of the CDR3: TGTGCCAGCGGTCTTGACAGGGGAAATGAGCAGTTCTTC. As protein: CASGLDRGNEQFF.

This clonotype was counted a few times. CDR3 in amino acids: CSVEKLAYTAYNEQFF. As DNA, the CDR3 is TGCAGCGTGGAAAAACTAGCGTACACAGCCTACAATGAGCAGTTCTTC. The chain carries TRBV29-1 and TRBJ2-1, with 7 bases matching TRBD2. Germline V gene lookup returns CDR1 SQVTM and CDR2 ANQGSEA. Trimming cost V 6 bases and J 2 bases; bases outside gene matches: 13. The length of the CDR3 is 16 residues.

This chain connects TRBV5-1 to TRBJ2-7, with D possibly TRBD1 on 5 matching bases. Germline V CDR1 and CDR2: SGHRS, YFSETQ. V lost 5 bases and J lost 2, with 11 bases in between. The CDR3 runs 13 residues. CDR3 loop: CASSAQGTYEQYF. CDR3 nucleotide sequence: TGCGCCAGCAGTGCCCAGGGAACCTACGAGCAGTACTTC.

The chain links TRBV12-3 or TRBV12-4 to TRBJ2-7, with D hard to call. Trimming removed 1 base from V and 4 bases from J, with 11 bases in between. The CDR3 totals 14 residues. This CDR3 is CASSLEQRTYEQYF. The CDR3 nucleotides read TGTGCCAGCAGTTTAGAGCAGAGAACATACGAGCAGTACTTC.

The chain is built from TRBV2 and TRBJ2-7; tentative D call: TRBD2 (5 bases). The V gene lost 5 bases and the J gene lost 7 bases, with 18 bases spanning the gap. The length of the CDR3 is 14 residues. Germline lookup yields CDR1 SNHLY and CDR2 FYNNEI. CDR3 coding DNA: TGTGCCAGCAGTTACTTGGCGGGCTCCTTAGAGCAGTACTTC. Its protein is CASSYLAGSLEQYF.

This clonotype was observed many times. The rearrangement links TRBV2 to TRBJ2-2; 10 bases line up with TRBD1. Germline V gene lookup returns CDR1 SNHLY and CDR2 FYNNEI. The V and J ends lost 4 bases and 5 bases, in that order; junction bases with no gene match: 7. The CDR3 length is 16 residues. In DNA, the CDR3 is TGTGCCAGCAGTGCCCCGGACAGGGGGTTTACCGGGGAGCTGTTTTTT. Residues: CASSAPDRGFTGELFF.

This clonotype was found a few times. The chain combines TRBV15 with TRBJ2-6; D perhaps matches TRBD2 (5 bases). Germline CDR1 and CDR2: LNHNV and YYDKDF (reference sequence). CDR3 length: 16 residues. Trimming stripped 0 bases from V and 3 bases from J, with 9 bases between. CDR3 loop: CATSREGGFGANVLTF. As DNA, the CDR3 is TGTGCCACCAGCAGAGAGGGCGGGTTTGGGGCCAACGTCCTGACTTTC.

This clonotype was picked up a small number of times. The CDR3 is CASSSGGRNEKLFF. As DNA, the CDR3 is TGTGCCAGCAGTTCCGGGGGGCGGAATGAAAAACTGTTTTTT. The chain combines TRBV13 with TRBJ1-4, with a tentative D call TRBD1 (6 bases). The length of the CDR3 is 14 residues. V gave up 6 bases and J gave up 5 bases, with 13 bases separating them. Germline assignment: CDR1 PRHDT and CDR2 FYEKMQ (reference sequence).

This chain joins TRBV19 and TRBJ1-1; a possible D gene is TRBD1 (6 bases). Trimming shortened V by 3 bases and J by 4 bases, and 9 bases separated the two germline ends. The length of the CDR3 is 13 residues. CDR1 is LNHDA, CDR2 SQIVND, per germline (reference sequence). The DNA for the CDR3 is TGTGCCAGTAGTATCCAGACAGGCACTGAAGCTTTCTTT. Translating it yields CASSIQTGTEAFF.

This clonotype has a count of ten or more. CDR3 nucleotide sequence: TGTGCCAGCAGCGGGCCATACAATGAGCAGTTCTTC. This codes for CASSGPYNEQFF. This sequence joins TRBV7-9 and TRBJ2-1; D uncertain. The V gene's germline CDR1 is SEHNR and CDR2 FQNEAQ (reference sequence). The CDR3 consists of 12 residues. Trimming stripped 5 bases from V and 4 bases from J, with 6 bases between.

This sequence joins TRBV7-2 and TRBJ1-1; D remains ambiguous. Germline V gene data show CDR1 as SGHTA and CDR2 as FQGNSA. Trimming removed 6 bases from V and 8 bases from J, with 10 bases in between. CDR3 length: 11 amino acids. The CDR3 sequence is CASSSLREAFF. The DNA of the CDR3 is TGTGCCAGCAGTTCCCTGAGGGAAGCTTTCTTT.

This clonotype was counted at least ten times. This sequence joins TRBV24-1 and TRBJ2-3; D gene unclear. Trimming pared 4 bases from V and 2 bases from J, leaving 6 bases between. CDR1 and CDR2 (germline): KGHDR, SFDVKD. This CDR3 spans 13 amino acids. CDR3 residues: CATSDPTTDTQYF. The DNA of the CDR3 is TGTGCCACCAGTGACCCGACCACAGATACGCAGTATTTT.

This chain joins TRBV5-6 and TRBJ2-5, with D hard to call. Per germline, CDR1 SGHDT and CDR2 YYEEEE. This CDR3 comprises 12 residues. The ends were cut back, 4 bases at V and 1 base at J, with 5 bases in the middle. CDR3 loop: CASSPLQETQYF. The CDR3 nucleotides are TGTGCCAGCAGCCCGCTCCAAGAGACCCAGTACTTC.

The chain is built from TRBV11-2 and TRBJ2-7; 9 nucleotides match TRBD1. CDR1 is SGHAT and CDR2 is FQNNGV in the germline V gene. CDR3 size: 16 residues. Trimming removed 5 bases from V and 3 bases from J; junction bases left unmatched: 11. The CDR3 coding sequence is TGTGCCAGCAGCCGTCCGATCCCGGGACAGGGCTACGAGCAGTACTTC. Translation gives CASSRPIPGQGYEQYF.

The V call is TRBV7-2, the J call TRBJ2-7, with TRBD1 identical over 7 bases. CDR1 is SGHTA, CDR2 FQGNSA, per germline. Germline trimming cut 7 bases from V and 0 bases from J; bases unmatched to any gene: 12. The CDR3 extends over 16 amino acids. The CDR3 DNA follows: TGTGCCAGCACCAAGGGGCTGGGACAGAGCTCCTACGAGCAGTACTTC. Amino acid sequence: CASTKGLGQSSYEQYF.

This sequence joins TRBV6-1 and TRBJ2-7; D is undetermined. The germline V gene has CDR1 MNHNS and CDR2 SASEGT. Trimming left V 2 bases short and J 3 bases short, with 8 bases between. This CDR3 is 13 amino acids long. CDR3 region: CASSESGYYEQYF. The DNA for the CDR3 is TGTGCCAGCAGTGAATCCGGATACTACGAGCAGTACTTC.

The CDR3 here is CASRSGRAAYEQYF. The CDR3 nucleotides are TGTGCCAGCAGGTCGGGTCGGGCTGCCTACGAGCAGTACTTC. The gene calls are TRBV7-3 and TRBJ2-7, with D hard to call. V was trimmed by 6 bases and J by 2 bases, leaving 14 bases between them. Germline CDR1 and CDR2: SGHTA and FQGTGA. This CDR3 region has 14 residues.

The chain links TRBV11-3 to TRBJ2-7; D remains ambiguous. This CDR3 has 12 residues. Deletions cut 3 bases from V and 5 bases from J, with 8 bases between. The germline V gene has CDR1 SGHNT and CDR2 YENEEA. The CDR3 DNA follows: TGTGCCAGCAGCTTCCTCCGACACGAGCAGTACTTC. Protein product: CASSFLRHEQYF.

The chain recombines TRBV10-3 with TRBJ1-2; no firm D call. V was shortened by 5 bases and J by 6 bases, with 10 bases between the two germline ends. Per the germline V gene, CDR1 is ENHRY and CDR2 is SYGVKD. The CDR3 spans 12 residues. CDR3: CAISSGSHGYTF. The CDR3 coding sequence is TGTGCCATCAGTTCCGGGAGTCATGGCTACACCTTC.

As for this clonotype: One end of the junction varies from germline; a read error may be responsible. The gene calls are TRBV24-1 and TRBJ1-2; D call uncertain. The CDR3 totals 12 residues. Per germline, CDR1 KGHDR and CDR2 SFDVKD. CDR3 nucleotide sequence: TGTGCCACCAGTGATGGGATTTATGGCTACGCCTTC. Translated, it gives CATSDGIYGYAF.

To note about this clonotype: Mismatch with germline at one junction end may stem from a read error. The V gene is TRBV14, the J gene TRBJ1-2; D remains ambiguous. Germline V CDR1 and CDR2: SGHDN, FVKESK. The CDR3 spans 12 residues. The CDR3 sequence: CASSPTNSGRRF. In DNA form, the CDR3 reads TGTGCCAGCAGCCCAACGAACAGCGGGAGACGCTTC.